This entry lists 9 T cell receptor beta chains sequenced from one sample in a study of shared clonotypes between healthy human individuals. The method was immunoSEQ multiplex PCR; TCRdb's version includes in-frame clones alone and lacks a portion of them. The sample has around 700,000 clones, more than 70% seen once. The source material was memory CD4+ T cells sorted from blood. Subset given: CD45RA-negative fraction. The receptors come from a woman aged 25-40 years in good health.

The gene calls are TRBV27 and TRBJ2-7; 9 bases are shared with TRBD1. The CDR3 sequence is 14 residues long. Germline V gives CDR1 MNHEY, CDR2 SMNVEV (reference sequence). Trimming at V came to 5 bases and at J to 5 bases, leaving 7 bases not matched to a gene. The CDR3 region has the DNA TGTGCCAGCAGTAAGCAGGACAGGGGCAACGAGCAGTACTTC. It encodes CASSKQDRGNEQYF.

The chain combines TRBV14 with TRBJ2-3; a possible D gene is TRBD2 (5 bases). Germline CDR1 is SGHDN and CDR2 is FVKESK. The CDR3 covers 16 residues. Trimming stripped 0 bases from V and 3 bases from J, with 13 bases between. Here the CDR3 DNA reads TGTGCCAGCAGCCAAGATCCGGGAATAGGGACAGATACGCAGTATTTT. It codes for CASSQDPGIGTDTQYF.

Regarding this clone: This specimen includes other DNA sequences encoding the same CDR3. CDR3 DNA: TGTGCCAGCTCACCAGGGTTTGGAGAGACCCAGTACTTC. Translation: CASSPGFGETQYF. The chain recombines TRBV18 with TRBJ2-5; D gene unclear. CDR1 and CDR2 (germline): KGHSH, LQKENI. The CDR3 is 13 residues long. Trimming removed 2 bases at V and 4 bases at J, with 8 bases between.

CDR3 sequence: CASSDPDGRLNTEAFF. DNA for the CDR3: TGTGCCAGCAGTGACCCAGACGGGCGACTAAACACTGAAGCTTTCTTT. The V call is TRBV2, the J call TRBJ1-1, with unresolved D. From germline, CDR1 is SNHLY and CDR2 FYNNEI. Trimming shortened V by 3 bases and J by 2 bases, and 16 bases separated the two germline ends. This CDR3 spans 16 amino acids. Using reference TRBV2 and TRBJ1-1 for the parts outside the CDR3, the full variable domain is EPEVTQTPSHQVTQMGQEVILRCVPISNHLYFYWYRQILGQKVEFLVSFYNNEISEKSEIFDDQFSVERPDGSNFTLKIRSTKLEDSAMYFCASSDPDGRLNTEAFFGQGTRLTVV.

Points on this clone: The sample carries other DNA sequences with the same CDR3. The chain employs TRBV5-1 and TRBJ2-3, with D possibly being TRBD1 (6 bases). The V end lost 3 bases, the J end lost 2 bases, and 13 bases lay between the germline ends. The CDR3 extends over 15 amino acids. CDR1 and CDR2 from the germline V gene are SGHRS and YFSETQ. The CDR3 spells CASSWGQDLTDTQYF. The CDR3 DNA follows: TGCGCCAGCAGCTGGGGGCAGGACCTCACAGATACGCAGTATTTT. The whole variable domain, remainder taken from reference TRBV5-1 and TRBJ2-3, is KAGVTQTPRYLIKTRGQQVTLSCSPISGHRSVSWYQQTPGQGLQFLFEYFSETQRNKGNFPGRFSGRQFSNSRSEMNVSTLELGDSALYLCASSWGQDLTDTQYFGPGTRLTVL.

This clone was seen only a few times. Other DNA sequences from this sample encode an identical CDR3 as well. V gene TRBV5-4 combines with J gene TRBJ2-5, with D uncertain. The CDR3 consists of 12 residues. Germline CDR1 is SGHNT and CDR2 is YYREEE (reference sequence). V lost 0 bases and J lost 3, with 3 bases in between. In DNA, the CDR3 is TGTGCCAGCAGCTTGGACGAAGAGACCCAGTACTTC. This codes for CASSLDEETQYF.

V and J are TRBV18 and TRBJ1-5, with 8 bases identical to TRBD1. CDR1 is KGHSH and CDR2 is LQKENI in the germline V gene. The CDR3 sequence is 15 residues long. J gave up 6 bases and V 3 bases, and 7 bases lay outside the gene matches. The CDR3 protein is CASSPESQGAQPQHF. The CDR3 coding sequence is TGTGCCAGCTCACCGGAAAGCCAGGGGGCTCAGCCCCAGCATTTT.

In regard to this clone: The sample contains more than one DNA sequence encoding this CDR3. The rearrangement uses TRBV5-1 and TRBJ2-1, with 8 bases lining up with TRBD2. Germline CDR1 is SGHRS and CDR2 is YFSETQ. The CDR3 has 15 amino acids. V shed 0 bases, J shed 3 bases, and the junction held 2 bases outside the gene matches. The CDR3, as DNA: TGCGCCAGCAGCTTGGACAGCGGGGGCTACAATGAGCAGTTCTTC. It codes for CASSLDSGGYNEQFF.

The gene calls are TRBV9 and TRBJ2-2; TRBD2 matches at 12 bases. The CDR3 runs to 17 residues. Germline V gene data show CDR1 as SGDLS and CDR2 as YYNGEE. V shed 3 bases and J 4 bases; nucleotides not matched to a gene: 7. DNA of the CDR3: TGTGCCAGCAGCGGAAGACTAGCGGGAGAGGTCACCGGGGAGCTGTTTTTT. This translates into CASSGRLAGEVTGELFF.